The 2 T cell receptor beta chains below all came from one sample that was sequenced in a study of cytomegalovirus exposure and HLA in healthy donors. Primers included in the PCR were 60 Vbeta and 13 Jbeta primers. Assay used: immunoSEQ multiplex PCR; TCRdb lists only in-frame clones, some missing. The data show tens of thousands of clones, with around 73% seen just once and 5.4% held by the top ten. The sequenced sample was PBMCs. The receptors were sampled from a man aged 45 to 65 in good health and CMV-seronegative.

The chain has TRBV5-1 and TRBJ1-5, with 9 nucleotides matching TRBD1. Trimming cost V 3 bases and J 4 bases; bases outside gene matches: 2. The CDR3 covers 14 residues. Germline V gene sequence: CDR1 SGHRS, CDR2 YFSETQ. CDR3 DNA sequence: TGCGCCAGCAGCTACGGGACAGGGAATCAGCCCCAGCATTTT. Encoded protein: CASSYGTGNQPQHF.

This clone is a singleton in its sample. The gene calls are TRBV29-1 and TRBJ1-1, with TRBD1 matching 10 bases. The germline V gene has CDR1 SQVTM and CDR2 ANQGSEA. CDR3 length equals 14 residues. The V segment lost 4 bases and the J segment 5 bases; nucleotides outside the gene matches: 7. The CDR3 nucleotides are TGCAGCGTTGGGCGGGACAGGGGTCGGACTGAAGCTTTCTTT. Protein sequence: CSVGRDRGRTEAFF.